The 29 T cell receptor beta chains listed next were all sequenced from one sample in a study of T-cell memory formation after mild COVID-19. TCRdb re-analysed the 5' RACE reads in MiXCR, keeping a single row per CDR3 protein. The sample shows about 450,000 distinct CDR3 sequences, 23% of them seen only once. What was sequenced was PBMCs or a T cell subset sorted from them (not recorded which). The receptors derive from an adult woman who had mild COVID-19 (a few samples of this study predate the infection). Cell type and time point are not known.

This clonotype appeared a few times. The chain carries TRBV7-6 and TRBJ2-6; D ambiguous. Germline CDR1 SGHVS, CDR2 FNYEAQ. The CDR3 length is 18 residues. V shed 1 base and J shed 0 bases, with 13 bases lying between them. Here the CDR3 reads CASSLGAFLTSGANVLTF. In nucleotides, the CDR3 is TGTGCCAGCAGCTTAGGAGCCTTTCTAACCTCTGGGGCCAACGTCCTGACTTTC.

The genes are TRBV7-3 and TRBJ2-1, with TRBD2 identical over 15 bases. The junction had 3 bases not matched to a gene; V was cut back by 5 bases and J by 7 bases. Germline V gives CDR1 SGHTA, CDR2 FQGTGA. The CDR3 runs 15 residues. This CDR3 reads CASSRTSGGANEQFF. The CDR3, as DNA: TGTGCCAGCAGCCGGACTAGCGGGGGGGCGAATGAGCAGTTCTTC.

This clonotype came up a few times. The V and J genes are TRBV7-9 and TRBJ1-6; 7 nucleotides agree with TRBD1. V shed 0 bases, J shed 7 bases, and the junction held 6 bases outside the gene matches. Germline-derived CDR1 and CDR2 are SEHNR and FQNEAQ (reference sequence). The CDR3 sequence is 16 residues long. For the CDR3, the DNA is TGTGCCAGCAGCTTAGCTCCGGGACAGTCCAATTCACCCCTCCACTTT. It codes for CASSLAPGQSNSPLHF. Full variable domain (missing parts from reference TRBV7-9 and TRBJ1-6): DTGVSQNPRHKITKRGQNVTFRCDPISEHNRLYWYRQTLGQGPEFLTYFQNEAQLEKSRLLSDRFSAERPKGSFSTLEIQRTEQGDSAMYLCASSLAPGQSNSPLHFGNGTRLTVT.

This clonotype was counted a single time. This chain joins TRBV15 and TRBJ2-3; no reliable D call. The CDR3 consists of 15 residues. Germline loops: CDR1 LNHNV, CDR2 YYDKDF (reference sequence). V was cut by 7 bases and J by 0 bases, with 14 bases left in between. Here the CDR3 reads CATKFEATSTDTQYF. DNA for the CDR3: TGTGCCACCAAGTTTGAGGCCACTAGCACAGATACGCAGTATTTT.

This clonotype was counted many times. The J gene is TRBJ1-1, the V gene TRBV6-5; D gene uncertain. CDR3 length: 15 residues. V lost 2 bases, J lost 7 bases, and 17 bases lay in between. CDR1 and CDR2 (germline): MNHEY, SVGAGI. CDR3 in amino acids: CASSYHPGPGLEAFF. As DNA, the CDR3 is TGTGCCAGCAGTTACCATCCGGGTCCCGGGCTTGAAGCTTTCTTT.

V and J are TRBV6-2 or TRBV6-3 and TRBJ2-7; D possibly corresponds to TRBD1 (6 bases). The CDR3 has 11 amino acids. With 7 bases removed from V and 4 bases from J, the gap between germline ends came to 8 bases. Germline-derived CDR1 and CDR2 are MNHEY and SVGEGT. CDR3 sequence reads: CASTQGYEQYF. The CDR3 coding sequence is TGTGCCAGCACACAGGGTTACGAGCAGTACTTC.

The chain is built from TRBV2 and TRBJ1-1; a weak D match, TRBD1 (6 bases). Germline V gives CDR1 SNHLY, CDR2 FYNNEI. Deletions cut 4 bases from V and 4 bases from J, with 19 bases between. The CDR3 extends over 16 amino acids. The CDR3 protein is CASSVYTGIGGTEAFF. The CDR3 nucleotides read TGTGCCAGCAGTGTATATACAGGGATTGGGGGCACTGAAGCTTTCTTT.

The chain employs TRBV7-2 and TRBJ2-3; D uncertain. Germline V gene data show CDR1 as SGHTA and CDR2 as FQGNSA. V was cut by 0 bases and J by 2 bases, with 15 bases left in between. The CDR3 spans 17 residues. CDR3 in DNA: TGTGCCAGCAGCTTAGCGCTCCGGACCCCCGACACAGATACGCAGTATTTT. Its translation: CASSLALRTPDTDTQYF.

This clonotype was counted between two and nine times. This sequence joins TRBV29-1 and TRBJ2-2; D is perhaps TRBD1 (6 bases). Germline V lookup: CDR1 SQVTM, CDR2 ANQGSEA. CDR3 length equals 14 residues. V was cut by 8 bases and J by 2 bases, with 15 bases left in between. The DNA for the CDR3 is TGCAGCTGCCCCAGAGGGGGAAACACCGGGGAGCTGTTTTTT. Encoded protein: CSCPRGGNTGELFF.

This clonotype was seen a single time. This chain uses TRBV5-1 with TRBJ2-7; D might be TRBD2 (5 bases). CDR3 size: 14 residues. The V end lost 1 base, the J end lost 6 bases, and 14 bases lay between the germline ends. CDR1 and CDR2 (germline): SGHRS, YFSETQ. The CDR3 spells CASSLRAGRGEQYF. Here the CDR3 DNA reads TGCGCCAGCAGCTTGAGGGCGGGCCGAGGCGAGCAGTACTTC.

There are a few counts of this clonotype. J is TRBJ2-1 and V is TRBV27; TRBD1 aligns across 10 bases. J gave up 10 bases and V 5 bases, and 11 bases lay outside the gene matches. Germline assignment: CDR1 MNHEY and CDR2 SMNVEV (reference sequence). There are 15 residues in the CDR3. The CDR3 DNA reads TGTGCCAGCAGTCTCTGGACAGGGGGAGCGGGGGAGCAGTTCTTC. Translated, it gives CASSLWTGGAGEQFF.

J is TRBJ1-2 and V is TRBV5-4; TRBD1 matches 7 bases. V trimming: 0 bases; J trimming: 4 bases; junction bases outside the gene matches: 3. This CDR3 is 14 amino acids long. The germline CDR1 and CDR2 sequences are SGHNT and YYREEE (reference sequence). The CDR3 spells CASSLAGGIYGYTF. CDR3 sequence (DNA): TGTGCCAGCAGCTTGGCAGGGGGGATCTATGGCTACACCTTC.

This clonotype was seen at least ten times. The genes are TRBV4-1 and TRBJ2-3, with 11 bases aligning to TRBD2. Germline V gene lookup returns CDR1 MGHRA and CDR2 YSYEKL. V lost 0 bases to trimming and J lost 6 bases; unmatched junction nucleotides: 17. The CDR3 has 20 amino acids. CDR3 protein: CASSQEPRIQLAGDVDTQYF. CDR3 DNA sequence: TGCGCCAGCAGCCAAGAACCCCGGATCCAACTAGCGGGGGACGTCGATACGCAGTATTTT.

CDR3 bases: TGTGCCAGCAGCCAAGATAGCGGGGAAGACAATGAGCAGTTCTTC. This encodes CASSQDSGEDNEQFF. The rearrangement joins TRBV4-2 to TRBJ2-1, with 8 bases fitting TRBD2. Germline loops: CDR1 LGHNA, CDR2 YNFKEQ. The CDR3 totals 15 residues. Germline trimming cut 0 bases from V and 5 bases from J; bases unmatched to any gene: 3.

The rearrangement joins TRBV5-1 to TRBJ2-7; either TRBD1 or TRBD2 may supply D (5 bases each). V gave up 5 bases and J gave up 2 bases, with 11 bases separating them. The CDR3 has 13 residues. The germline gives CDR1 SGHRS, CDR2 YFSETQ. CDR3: CASRAGATYEQYF. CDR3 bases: TGCGCCAGCAGGGCCGGGGCGACCTACGAGCAGTACTTC. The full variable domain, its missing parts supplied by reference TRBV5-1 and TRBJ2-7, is KAGVTQTPRYLIKTRGQQVTLSCSPISGHRSVSWYQQTPGQGLQFLFEYFSETQRNKGNFPGRFSGRQFSNSRSEMNVSTLELGDSALYLCASRAGATYEQYFGPGTRLTVT.

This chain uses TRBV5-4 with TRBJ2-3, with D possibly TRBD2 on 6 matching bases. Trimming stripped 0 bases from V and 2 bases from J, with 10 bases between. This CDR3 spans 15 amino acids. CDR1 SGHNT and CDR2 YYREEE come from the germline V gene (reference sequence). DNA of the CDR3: TGTGCCAGCAGCTTGGCGGGAGTGCTCACAGATACGCAGTATTTT. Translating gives CASSLAGVLTDTQYF.

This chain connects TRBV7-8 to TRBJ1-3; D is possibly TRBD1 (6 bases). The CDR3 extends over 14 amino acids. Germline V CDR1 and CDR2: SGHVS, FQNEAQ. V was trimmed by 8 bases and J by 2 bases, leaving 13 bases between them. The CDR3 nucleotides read TGTGCCAGCGGGGGGGGCCGAACTGGAAACACCATATATTTT. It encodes CASGGGRTGNTIYF.

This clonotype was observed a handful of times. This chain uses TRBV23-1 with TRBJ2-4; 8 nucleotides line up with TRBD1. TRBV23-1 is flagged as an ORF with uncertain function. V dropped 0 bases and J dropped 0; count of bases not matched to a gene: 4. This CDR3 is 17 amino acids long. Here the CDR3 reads CASSQSRTGTAKNIQYF. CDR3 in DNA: TGCGCCAGCAGTCAATCACGGACAGGGACAGCCAAAAACATTCAGTACTTC.

The CDR3 nucleotides are TGTGCCAGCAGCGTCCGCCTGGGACTAGCGGGGGCCAGCTCCTACAATGAGCAGTTCTTC. Protein sequence: CASSVRLGLAGASSYNEQFF. The chain is built from TRBV9 and TRBJ2-1; 14 bases are a match to TRBD2. CDR1 SGDLS and CDR2 YYNGEE come from the germline V gene. The V and J ends lost 2 bases and 0 bases, in that order; junction bases with no gene match: 10. This CDR3 spans 20 amino acids.

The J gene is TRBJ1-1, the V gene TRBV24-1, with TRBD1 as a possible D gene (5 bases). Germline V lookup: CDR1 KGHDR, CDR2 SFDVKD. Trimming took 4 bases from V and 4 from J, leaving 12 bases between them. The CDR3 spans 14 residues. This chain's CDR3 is CATSEGRGGTEAFF. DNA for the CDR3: TGTGCCACCAGTGAAGGTAGGGGTGGCACTGAAGCTTTCTTT.

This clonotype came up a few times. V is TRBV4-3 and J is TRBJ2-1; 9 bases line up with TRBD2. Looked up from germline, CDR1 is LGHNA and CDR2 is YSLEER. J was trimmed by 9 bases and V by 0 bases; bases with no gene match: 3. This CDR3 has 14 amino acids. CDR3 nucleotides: TGCGCCAGCAGCCAAGATTGGCGGGAGGGTGAGCAGTTCTTC. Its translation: CASSQDWREGEQFF.

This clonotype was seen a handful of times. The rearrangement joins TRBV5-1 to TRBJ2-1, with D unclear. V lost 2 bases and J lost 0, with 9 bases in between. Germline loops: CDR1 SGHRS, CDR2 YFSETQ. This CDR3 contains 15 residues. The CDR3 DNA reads TGCGCCAGCAGCTTTGAGGCAGACTCCTACAATGAGCAGTTCTTC. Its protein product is CASSFEADSYNEQFF.

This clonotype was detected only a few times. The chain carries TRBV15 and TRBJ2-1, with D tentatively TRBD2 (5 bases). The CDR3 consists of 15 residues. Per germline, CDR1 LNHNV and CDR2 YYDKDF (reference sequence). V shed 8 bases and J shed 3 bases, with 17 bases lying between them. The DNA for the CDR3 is TGTGCCACCCTCGAGCGGAGTGGGATCTACAATGAGCAGTTCTTC. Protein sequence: CATLERSGIYNEQFF.

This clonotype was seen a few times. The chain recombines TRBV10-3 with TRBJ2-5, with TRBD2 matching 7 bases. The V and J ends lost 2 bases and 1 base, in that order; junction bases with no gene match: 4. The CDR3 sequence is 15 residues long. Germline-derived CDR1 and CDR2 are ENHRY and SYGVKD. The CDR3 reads CAISEGLVFQETQYF. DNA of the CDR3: TGTGCCATCAGTGAGGGACTAGTTTTCCAAGAGACCCAGTACTTC.

The CDR3 is CASSQDASGRYEQYF. The CDR3 coding sequence is TGCGCCAGCAGCCAAGACGCTAGCGGGAGGTACGAGCAGTACTTC. The V gene is TRBV4-3, the J gene TRBJ2-7, with TRBD2 matching over 11 bases. This CDR3 is 15 amino acids long. After removal of 0 bases from V and 4 bases from J, the junction contained 2 bases not matched to a gene. CDR1 LGHNA and CDR2 YSLEER come from the germline V gene.

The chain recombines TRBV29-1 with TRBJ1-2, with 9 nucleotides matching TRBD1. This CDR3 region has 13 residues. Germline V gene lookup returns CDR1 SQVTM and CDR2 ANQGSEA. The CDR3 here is CINKPDRGNGYTF. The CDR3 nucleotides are TGCATCAATAAACCGGACAGGGGAAATGGCTACACCTTC. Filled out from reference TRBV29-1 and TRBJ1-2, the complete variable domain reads SAVISQKPSRDICQRGTSLTIQCQVDSQVTMMFWYRQQPGQSLTLIATANQGSEATYESGFVIDKFPISRPNLTFSTLTVSNMSPEDSSIYLCINKPDRGNGYTFGSGTRLTVV.

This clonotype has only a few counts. The CDR3 nucleotides are TGTGCCACCAGTGTGTCCGGGACTGGGGAGGCTCAGTACTTC. Protein: CATSVSGTGEAQYF. The J gene is TRBJ2-5, the V gene TRBV24-1; the D gene is possibly TRBD2 (6 bases). Germline V gene data show CDR1 as KGHDR and CDR2 as SFDVKD. V lost 5 bases and J lost 11, with 20 bases in between. The CDR3 has 14 residues.

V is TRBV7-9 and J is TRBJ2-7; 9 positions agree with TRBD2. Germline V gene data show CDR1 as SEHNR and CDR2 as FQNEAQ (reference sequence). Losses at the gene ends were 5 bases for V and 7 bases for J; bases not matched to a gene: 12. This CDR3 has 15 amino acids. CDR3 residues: CASSPRGLAGYEQYF. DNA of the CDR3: TGTGCCAGCAGCCCGAGGGGGCTAGCGGGATATGAGCAGTACTTC.

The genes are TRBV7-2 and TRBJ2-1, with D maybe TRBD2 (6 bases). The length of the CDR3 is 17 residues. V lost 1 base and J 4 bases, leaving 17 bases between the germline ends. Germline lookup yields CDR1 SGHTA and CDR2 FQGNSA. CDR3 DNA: TGTGCCAGCAGCTTAGTACCGGGGGTTGGGGTTTACAATGAGCAGTTCTTC. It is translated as CASSLVPGVGVYNEQFF.